Sequencing of this T cell receptor beta chain was carried out in a study of T cells after yellow fever vaccination. Overall study results and limits: A minor fraction of clonotypes spanned both CD4 and CD8 compartments. Most clones from primary vaccination resurfaced after the booster (about 95% CD4, 88% CD8). Peak timing came faster in the weaker secondary response, day 5 versus 15.

Many counts were recorded for this clonotype. What it binds is not known. This CDR3 is 19 amino acids long. TCRdb reprocessed the 5' RACE reads via MiXCR and lists one record per CDR3 protein. This table has around 340,000 distinct CDR3 sequences, approximately 12% appearing once. The rearrangement links TRBV21-1 to TRBJ2-5; TRBD2, as called in the table, went unchecked against the DNA. TRBV21-1 is a pseudogene. Specimen: CD4+ T cells sorted from PBMCs, collected 15 days after the yellow fever booster vaccination. This TCR derives from a man between 18 and 29 years old who received the YFV17D yellow fever vaccine. The CDR3 nucleotides read TGTGCCAGCAGCAAAGTCCCGGTAGCGGGGGGCCGGTCTCAAGAGACCCAGTACTTC. Protein product: CASSKVPVAGGRSQETQYF.